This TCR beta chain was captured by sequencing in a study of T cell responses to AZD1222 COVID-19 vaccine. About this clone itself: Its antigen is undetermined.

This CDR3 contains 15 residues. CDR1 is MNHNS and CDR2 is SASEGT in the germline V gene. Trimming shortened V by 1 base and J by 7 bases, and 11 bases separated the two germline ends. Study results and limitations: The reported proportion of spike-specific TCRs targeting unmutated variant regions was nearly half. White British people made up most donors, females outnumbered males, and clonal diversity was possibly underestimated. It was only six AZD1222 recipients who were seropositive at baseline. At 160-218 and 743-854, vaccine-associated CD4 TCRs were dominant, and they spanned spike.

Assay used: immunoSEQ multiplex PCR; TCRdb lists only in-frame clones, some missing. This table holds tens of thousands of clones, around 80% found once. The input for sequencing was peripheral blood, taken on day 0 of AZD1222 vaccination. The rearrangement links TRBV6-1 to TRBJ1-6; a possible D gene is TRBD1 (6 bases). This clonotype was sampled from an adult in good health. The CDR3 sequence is CASSEVWGQNSPLHF. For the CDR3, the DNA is TGTGCCAGCAGTGAAGTATGGGGGCAGAATTCACCCCTCCACTTT.